The source of this T cell receptor (beta chain) is a study of shared clonotypes between healthy human individuals. Findings and caveats of the study: Investigators expected sequencing depth to affect clonotype sharing among donors.

Each unsorted PBMC replicate got 300 ng genomic DNA, some 30,000 genomes. Clones were sequenced by immunoSEQ multiplex PCR, and TCRdb holds only the in-frame ones, with some missing. Among 550,000 to 600,000 clones listed, around three quarters were seen once. When samples were unsorted, tens of millions of PBMCs were used for genomic DNA. Germline CDR1 reads MNHEY; CDR2 reads SMNVEV (reference sequence). The CDR3 consists of 15 residues. Trimming cost V 4 bases and J 0 bases, with 12 bases left between them. A word on this clone: Its antigen is still unknown.

The sequenced sample consisted of PBMCs. V gene TRBV27 combines with J gene TRBJ1-2; unclear D gene. The TCR was taken from a woman aged 40 to 50 in good health. Some clones in this sample may be carry-over from other donors' samples. Here the CDR3 reads CASSSSPGTNYGYTF. CDR3 sequence (DNA): TGTGCCAGCAGTTCATCGCCCGGGACTAACTATGGCTACACCTTC.